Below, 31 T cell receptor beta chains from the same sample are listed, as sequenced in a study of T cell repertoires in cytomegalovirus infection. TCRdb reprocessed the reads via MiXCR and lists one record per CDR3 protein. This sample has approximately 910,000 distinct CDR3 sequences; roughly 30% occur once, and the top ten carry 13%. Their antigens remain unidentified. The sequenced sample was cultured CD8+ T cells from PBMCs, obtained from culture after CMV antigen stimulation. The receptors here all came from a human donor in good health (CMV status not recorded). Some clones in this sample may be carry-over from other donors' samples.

The CDR3 loop is CASILMVGGNEQFF. The CDR3 DNA reads as TGTGCCAGCATCCTTATGGTCGGCGGCAATGAGCAGTTCTTC. The rearrangement links TRBV12-3 or TRBV12-4 to TRBJ2-1; D is undetermined. The V end lost 7 bases, the J end lost 6 bases, and 16 bases lay between the germline ends. This CDR3 has 14 amino acids.

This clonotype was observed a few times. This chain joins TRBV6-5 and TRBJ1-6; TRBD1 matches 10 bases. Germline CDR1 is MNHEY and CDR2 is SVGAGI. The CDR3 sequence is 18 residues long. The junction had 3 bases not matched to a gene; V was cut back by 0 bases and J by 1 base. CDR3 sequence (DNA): TGTGCCAGCAGTTACTCGGGACAGGGGATGTCCTATAATTCACCCCTCCACTTT. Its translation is CASSYSGQGMSYNSPLHF.

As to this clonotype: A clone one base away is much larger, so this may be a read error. The CDR3 DNA reads as TGTGCCAGCAGCTCACAGGGGTCTGGGACCAACGTCCTGACTTTC. Its translation: CASSSQGSGTNVLTF. The chain links TRBV7-6 to TRBJ2-6; TRBD1 aligns across 7 bases. The germline V gene encodes CDR1 SGHVS and CDR2 FNYEAQ. This CDR3 has 15 amino acids.

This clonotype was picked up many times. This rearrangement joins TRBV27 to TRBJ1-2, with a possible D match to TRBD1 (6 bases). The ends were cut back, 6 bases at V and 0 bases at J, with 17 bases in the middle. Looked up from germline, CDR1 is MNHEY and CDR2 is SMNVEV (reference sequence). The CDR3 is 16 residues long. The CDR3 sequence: CASSGQQGNPNYGYTF. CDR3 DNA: TGTGCCAGCAGCGGTCAACAGGGAAATCCTAACTATGGCTACACCTTC.

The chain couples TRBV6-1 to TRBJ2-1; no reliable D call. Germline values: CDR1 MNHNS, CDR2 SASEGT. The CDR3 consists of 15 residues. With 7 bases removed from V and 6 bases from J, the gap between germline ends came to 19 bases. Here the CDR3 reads CASNPPGSVANEQFF. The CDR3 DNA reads TGTGCCAGCAACCCGCCCGGTTCGGTCGCCAATGAGCAGTTCTTC.

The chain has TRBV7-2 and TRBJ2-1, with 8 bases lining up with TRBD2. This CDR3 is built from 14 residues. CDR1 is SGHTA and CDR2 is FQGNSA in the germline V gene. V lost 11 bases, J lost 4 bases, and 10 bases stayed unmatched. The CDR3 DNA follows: TGTGCCGGTGGCGGGACTAGTCCATACAATGAGCAGTTCTTC. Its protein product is CAGGGTSPYNEQFF.

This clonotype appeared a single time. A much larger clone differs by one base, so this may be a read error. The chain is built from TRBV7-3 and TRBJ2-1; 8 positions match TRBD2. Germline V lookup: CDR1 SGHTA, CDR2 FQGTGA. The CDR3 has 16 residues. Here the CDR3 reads CANSPWVAGGDNEQFF. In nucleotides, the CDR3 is TGTGCCAACAGCCCATGGGTGGCGGGGGGCGACAATGAGCAGTTCTTC.

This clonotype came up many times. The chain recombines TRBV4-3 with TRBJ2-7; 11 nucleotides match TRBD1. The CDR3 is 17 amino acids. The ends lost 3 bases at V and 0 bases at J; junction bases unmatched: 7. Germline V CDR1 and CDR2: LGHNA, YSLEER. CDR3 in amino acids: CASSQEDRGLYSYEQYV. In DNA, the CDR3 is TGCGCCAGCAGCCAGGAGGACAGGGGGCTATACTCCTACGAGCAGTACGTC.

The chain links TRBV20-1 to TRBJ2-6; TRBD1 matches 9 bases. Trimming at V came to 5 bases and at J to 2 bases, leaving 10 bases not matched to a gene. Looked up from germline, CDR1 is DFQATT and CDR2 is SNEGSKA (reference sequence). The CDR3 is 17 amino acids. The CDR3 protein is CSAPFHTGGAGANVLTF. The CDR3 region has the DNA TGCAGTGCTCCTTTCCATACAGGGGGCGCTGGGGCCAACGTCCTGACTTTC.

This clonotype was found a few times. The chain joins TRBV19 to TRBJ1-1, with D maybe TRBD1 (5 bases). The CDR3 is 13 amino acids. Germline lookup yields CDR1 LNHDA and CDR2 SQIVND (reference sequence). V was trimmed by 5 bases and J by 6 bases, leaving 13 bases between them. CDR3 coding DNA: TGTGCCAGTAGTCATTCGCTGACAGCTGAAGCTTTCTTT. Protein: CASSHSLTAEAFF.

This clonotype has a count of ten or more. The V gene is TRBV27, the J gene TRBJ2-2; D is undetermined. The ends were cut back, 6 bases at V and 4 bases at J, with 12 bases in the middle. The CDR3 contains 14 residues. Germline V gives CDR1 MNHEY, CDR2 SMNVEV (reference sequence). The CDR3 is CASSLRGVTGELFF. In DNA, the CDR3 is TGTGCCAGCAGCCTCCGTGGGGTCACCGGGGAGCTGTTTTTT.

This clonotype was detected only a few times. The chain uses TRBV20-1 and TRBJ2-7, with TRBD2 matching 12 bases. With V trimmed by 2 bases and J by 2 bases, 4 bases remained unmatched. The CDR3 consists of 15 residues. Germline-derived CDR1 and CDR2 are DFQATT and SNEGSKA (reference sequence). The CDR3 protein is CSARKTSGGPYEQYF. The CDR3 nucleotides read TGCAGTGCTAGAAAGACTAGCGGGGGCCCCTACGAGCAGTACTTC.

The CDR3 here is CASSLRSETVREAFF. The CDR3 nucleotides are TGTGCCAGCAGCTTACGGTCAGAGACAGTGAGAGAAGCTTTCTTT. This rearrangement joins TRBV11-1 to TRBJ1-1; weak D call: TRBD1 (5 bases). Germline V gives CDR1 SGHAT, CDR2 FQDESV (reference sequence). With 2 bases removed from V and 8 bases from J, the gap between germline ends came to 18 bases. The CDR3 extends over 15 amino acids.

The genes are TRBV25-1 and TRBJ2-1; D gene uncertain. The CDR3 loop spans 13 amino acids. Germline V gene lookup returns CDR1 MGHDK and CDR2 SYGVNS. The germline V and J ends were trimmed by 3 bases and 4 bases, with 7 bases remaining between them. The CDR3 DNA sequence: TGTGCCAGCAGTGATGGACCTTACAATGAGCAGTTCTTC. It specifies CASSDGPYNEQFF.

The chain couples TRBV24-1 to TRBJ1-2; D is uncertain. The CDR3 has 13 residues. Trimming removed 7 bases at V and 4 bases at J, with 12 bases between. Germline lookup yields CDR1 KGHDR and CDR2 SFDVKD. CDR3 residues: CATRDQRSYGYTF. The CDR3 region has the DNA TGTGCCACCAGAGATCAGCGATCCTATGGCTACACCTTC.

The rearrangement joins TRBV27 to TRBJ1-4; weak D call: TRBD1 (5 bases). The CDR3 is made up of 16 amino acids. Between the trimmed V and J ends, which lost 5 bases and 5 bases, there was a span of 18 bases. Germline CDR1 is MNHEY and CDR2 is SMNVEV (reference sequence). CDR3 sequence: CASSPLGRQLNEKLFF. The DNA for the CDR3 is TGTGCCAGCAGTCCCCTGGGCCGACAGTTAAATGAAAAACTGTTTTTT. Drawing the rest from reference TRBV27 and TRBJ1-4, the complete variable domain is EAQVTQNPRYLITVTGKKLTVTCSQNMNHEYMSWYRQDPGLGLRQIYYSMNVEVTDKGDVPEGYKVSRKEKRNFPLILESPSPNQTSLYFCASSPLGRQLNEKLFFGSGTQLSVL.

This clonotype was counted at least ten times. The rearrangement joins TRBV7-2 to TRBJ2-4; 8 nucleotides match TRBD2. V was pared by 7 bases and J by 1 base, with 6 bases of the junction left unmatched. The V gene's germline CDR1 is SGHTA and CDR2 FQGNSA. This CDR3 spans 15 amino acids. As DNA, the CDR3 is TGTGCCAGCACCTTTCAGCGGGGGGCCAAAAACATTCAGTACTTC. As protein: CASTFQRGAKNIQYF.

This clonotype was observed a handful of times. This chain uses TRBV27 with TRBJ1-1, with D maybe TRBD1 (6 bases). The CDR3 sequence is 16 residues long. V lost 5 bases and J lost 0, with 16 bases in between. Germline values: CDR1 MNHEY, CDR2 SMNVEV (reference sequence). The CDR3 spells CASSPSGGLMNTEAFF. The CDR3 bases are TGTGCCAGCAGTCCCTCGGGGGGGCTCATGAACACTGAAGCTTTCTTT.

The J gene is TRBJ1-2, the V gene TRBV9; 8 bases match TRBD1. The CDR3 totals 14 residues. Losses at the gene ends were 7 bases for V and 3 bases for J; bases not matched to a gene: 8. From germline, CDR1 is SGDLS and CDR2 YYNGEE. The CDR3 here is CASHTGGSYYGYTF. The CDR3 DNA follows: TGTGCCAGCCATACAGGGGGGTCCTACTATGGCTACACCTTC. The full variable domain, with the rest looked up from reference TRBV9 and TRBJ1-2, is DSGVTQTPKHLITATGQRVTLRCSPRSGDLSVYWYQQSLDQGLQFLIQYYNGEERAKGNILERFSAQQFPDLHSELNLSSLELGDSALYFCASHTGGSYYGYTFGSGTRLTVV.

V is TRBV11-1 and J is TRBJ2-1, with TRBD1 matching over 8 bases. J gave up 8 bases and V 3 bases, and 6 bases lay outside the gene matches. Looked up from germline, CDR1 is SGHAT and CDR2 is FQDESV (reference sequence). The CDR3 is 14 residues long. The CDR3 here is CASSFRTGIHEQFF. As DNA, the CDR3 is TGTGCCAGCAGCTTCCGGACAGGGATACATGAGCAGTTCTTC. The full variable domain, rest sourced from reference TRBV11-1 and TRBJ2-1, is EAEVAQSPRYKITEKSQAVAFWCDPISGHATLYWYRQILGQGPELLVQFQDESVVDDSQLPKDRFSAERLKGVDSTLKIQPAELGDSAMYLCASSFRTGIHEQFFGPGTRLTVL.

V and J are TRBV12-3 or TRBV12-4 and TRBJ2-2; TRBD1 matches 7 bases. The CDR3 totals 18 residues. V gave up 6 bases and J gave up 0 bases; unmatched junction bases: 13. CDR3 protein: CASSPPGQAIANTGELFF. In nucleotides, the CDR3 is TGTGCCAGCAGCCCCCCAGGACAGGCAATCGCGAACACCGGGGAGCTGTTTTTT.

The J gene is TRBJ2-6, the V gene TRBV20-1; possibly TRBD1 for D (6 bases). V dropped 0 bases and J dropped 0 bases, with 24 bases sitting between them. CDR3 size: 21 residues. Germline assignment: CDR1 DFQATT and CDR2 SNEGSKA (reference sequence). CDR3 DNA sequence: TGCAGTGCTAGAGATAATGGAATGCCGGGACATCTAAGCTCTGGGGCCAACGTCCTGACTTTC. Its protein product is CSARDNGMPGHLSSGANVLTF.

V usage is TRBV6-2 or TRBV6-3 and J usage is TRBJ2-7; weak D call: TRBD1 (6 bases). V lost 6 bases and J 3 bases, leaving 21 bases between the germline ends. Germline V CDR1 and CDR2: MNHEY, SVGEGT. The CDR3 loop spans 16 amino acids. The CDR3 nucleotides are TGTGCCAGCAGCTCCTCCCCCAGGGGCGATCTCTACGAGCAGTACGTC. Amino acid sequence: CASSSSPRGDLYEQYV.

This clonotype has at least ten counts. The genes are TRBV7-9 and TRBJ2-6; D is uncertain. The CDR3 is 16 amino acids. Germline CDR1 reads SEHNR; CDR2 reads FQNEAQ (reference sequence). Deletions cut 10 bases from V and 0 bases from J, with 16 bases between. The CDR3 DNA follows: TGTGCCACCTTTTTTGAAGAACGCTCTGGGGCCAACGTCCTGACTTTC. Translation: CATFFEERSGANVLTF.

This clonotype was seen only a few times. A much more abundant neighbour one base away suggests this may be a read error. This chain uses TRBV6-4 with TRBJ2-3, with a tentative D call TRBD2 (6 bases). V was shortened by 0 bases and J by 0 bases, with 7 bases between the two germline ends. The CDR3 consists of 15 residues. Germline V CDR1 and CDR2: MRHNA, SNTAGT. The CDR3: CASSDSGTSTDTQYF. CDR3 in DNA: TGTGCCAGCAGTGACTCGGGGACTAGCACAGATACGCAGTATTTT.

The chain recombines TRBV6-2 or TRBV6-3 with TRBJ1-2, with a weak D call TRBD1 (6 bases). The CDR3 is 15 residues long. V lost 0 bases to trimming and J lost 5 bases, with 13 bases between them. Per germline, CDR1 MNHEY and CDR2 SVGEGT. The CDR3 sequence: CASSYSAGGIYGYTF. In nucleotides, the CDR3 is TGTGCCAGCAGTTACTCGGCGGGGGGCATTTATGGCTACACCTTC.

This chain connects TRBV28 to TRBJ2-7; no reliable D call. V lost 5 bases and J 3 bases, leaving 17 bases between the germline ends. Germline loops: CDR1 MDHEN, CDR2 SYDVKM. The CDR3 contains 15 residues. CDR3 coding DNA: TGTGCCAGCAGTCCCTCAACACCACTGGTCTACGAGCAGTACGTC. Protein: CASSPSTPLVYEQYV.

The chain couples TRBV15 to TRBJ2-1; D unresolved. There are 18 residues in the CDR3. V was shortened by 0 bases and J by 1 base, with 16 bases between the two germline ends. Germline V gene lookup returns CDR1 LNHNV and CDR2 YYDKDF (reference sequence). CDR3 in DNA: TGTGCCACCAGCAGAGATTTTCCGGTCGGCAAATCCTACAATGAGCAGTTCTTC. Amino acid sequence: CATSRDFPVGKSYNEQFF.

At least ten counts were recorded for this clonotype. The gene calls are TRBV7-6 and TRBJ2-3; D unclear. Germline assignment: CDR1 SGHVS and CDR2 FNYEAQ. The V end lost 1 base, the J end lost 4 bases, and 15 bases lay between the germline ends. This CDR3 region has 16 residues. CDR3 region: CASSLDAGYSPDTQYF. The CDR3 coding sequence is TGTGCCAGCAGCTTAGACGCTGGGTATTCCCCAGATACGCAGTATTTT.

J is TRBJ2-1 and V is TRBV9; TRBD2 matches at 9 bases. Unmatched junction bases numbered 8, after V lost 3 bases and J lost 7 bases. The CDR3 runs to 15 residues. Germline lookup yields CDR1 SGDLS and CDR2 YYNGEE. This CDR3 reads CASSESGGTANEQFF. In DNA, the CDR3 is TGTGCCAGCAGCGAAAGCGGGGGGACCGCGAATGAGCAGTTCTTC.

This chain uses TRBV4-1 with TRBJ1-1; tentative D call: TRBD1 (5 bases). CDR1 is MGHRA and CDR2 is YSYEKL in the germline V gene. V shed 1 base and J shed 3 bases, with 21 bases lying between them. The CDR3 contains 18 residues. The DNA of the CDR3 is TGCGCCAGCAGCCAAGTTCGGGGCTACCCAGCAGTGGACACTGAAGCTTTCTTT. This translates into CASSQVRGYPAVDTEAFF.